The TCR beta chain under discussion was sequenced for a study of blood T cell repertoires in COVID-19. Overall study context: Samples representing acute and convalescent COVID-19 were sourced from the United States, Italy and Spain.

The germline CDR1 and CDR2 sequences are LNHDA and SQIVND (reference sequence). V lost 3 bases and J lost 3, with 12 bases in between. The CDR3 loop spans 15 amino acids. Authors' data handling: The assay estimated nucleated cells by amplifying reference gene primers. Only in-frame clones appear in the TCRdb table, and some are missing; sequencing was by immunoSEQ multiplex PCR. V and J calls and clone size are those listed in that table; D and trimming were worked out from the DNA. The sample has some 32,000 clones; roughly 91% are singletons. Sequencing was performed on peripheral blood. This clonotype originated in a man in his sixties with active COVID-19. V usage is TRBV19 and J usage is TRBJ2-1; D unclear. The CDR3 spells CASSMRPNLYNEQFF. The CDR3 DNA sequence: TGTGCCAGTAGTATGCGTCCCAACCTCTACAATGAGCAGTTCTTC.